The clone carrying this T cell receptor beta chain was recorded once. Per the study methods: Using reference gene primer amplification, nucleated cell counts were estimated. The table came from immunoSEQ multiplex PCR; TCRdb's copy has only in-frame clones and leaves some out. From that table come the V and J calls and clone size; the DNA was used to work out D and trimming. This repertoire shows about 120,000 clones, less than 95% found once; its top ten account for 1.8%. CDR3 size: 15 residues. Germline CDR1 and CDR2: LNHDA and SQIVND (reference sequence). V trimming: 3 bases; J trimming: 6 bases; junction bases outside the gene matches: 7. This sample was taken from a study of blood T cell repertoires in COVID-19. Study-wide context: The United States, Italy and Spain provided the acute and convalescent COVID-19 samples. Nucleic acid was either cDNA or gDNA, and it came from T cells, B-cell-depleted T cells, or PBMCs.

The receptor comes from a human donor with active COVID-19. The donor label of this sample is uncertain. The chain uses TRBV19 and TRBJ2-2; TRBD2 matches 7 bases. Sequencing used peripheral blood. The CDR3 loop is CASSMGGNGAGELFF. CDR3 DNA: TGTGCCAGTAGTATGGGAGGGAACGGCGCCGGGGAGCTGTTTTTT.